The subject of this entry is one T cell receptor (beta chain). Its antigen is not identified. Under the authors' procedure: ImmunoSEQ supplied junction-only sequences lacking quality scores, so filtering was different. TCRdb keeps only in-frame clones here, not all; method: immunoSEQ multiplex PCR. That table is the source of V, J and clone size, and D and trimming were worked out from the DNA. The sample lists roughly 2.5 million clones, roughly nine tenths seen once, with 0.11% to 0.15% in the top ten. The entry originates in a study of shared clonotypes between healthy human individuals. At the level of the study: CD4 naive and CD4 memory each took three plates per donor, while CD8 naive took two and CD8 memory one. General study results and limits: It was anticipated that sequencing depth would influence how many clonotypes donors shared. Non-shared clonotypes displayed generation probabilities falling below those of clonotypes present in all four donors.

Per germline, CDR1 LGHNA and CDR2 YSLEER. V dropped 1 base and J dropped 3 bases, with 16 bases sitting between them. CDR3 length: 16 residues. The chain couples TRBV4-3 to TRBJ2-7; D tentatively reads TRBD1 or TRBD2 (5 bases each). The clonotype comes from a man aged 18-30 years in good health. The sequenced sample consisted of naive CD4+ T cells sorted from blood. Regarding subset: CD45RA+ positively selected. The CDR3 region has the DNA TGCGCCAGCAGCCAAGTACCCGGGACGATGGACTACGAGCAGTACTTC. Encoded protein: CASSQVPGTMDYEQYF.